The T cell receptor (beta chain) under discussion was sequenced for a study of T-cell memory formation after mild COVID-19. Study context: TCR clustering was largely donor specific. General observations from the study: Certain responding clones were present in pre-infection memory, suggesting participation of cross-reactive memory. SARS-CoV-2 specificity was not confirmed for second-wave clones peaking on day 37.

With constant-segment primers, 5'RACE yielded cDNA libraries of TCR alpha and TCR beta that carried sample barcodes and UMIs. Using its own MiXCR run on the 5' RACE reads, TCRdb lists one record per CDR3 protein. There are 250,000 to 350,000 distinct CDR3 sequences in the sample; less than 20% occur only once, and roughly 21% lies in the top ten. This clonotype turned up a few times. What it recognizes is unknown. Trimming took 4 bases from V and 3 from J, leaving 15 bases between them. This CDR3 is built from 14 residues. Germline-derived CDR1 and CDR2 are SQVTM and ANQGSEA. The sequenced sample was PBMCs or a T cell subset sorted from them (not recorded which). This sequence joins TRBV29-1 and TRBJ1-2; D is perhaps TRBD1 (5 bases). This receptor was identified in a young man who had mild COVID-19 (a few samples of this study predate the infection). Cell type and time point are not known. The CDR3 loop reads CSVGSGAPDYGYTF. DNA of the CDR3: TGCAGCGTTGGCTCCGGGGCCCCGGACTATGGCTACACCTTC.